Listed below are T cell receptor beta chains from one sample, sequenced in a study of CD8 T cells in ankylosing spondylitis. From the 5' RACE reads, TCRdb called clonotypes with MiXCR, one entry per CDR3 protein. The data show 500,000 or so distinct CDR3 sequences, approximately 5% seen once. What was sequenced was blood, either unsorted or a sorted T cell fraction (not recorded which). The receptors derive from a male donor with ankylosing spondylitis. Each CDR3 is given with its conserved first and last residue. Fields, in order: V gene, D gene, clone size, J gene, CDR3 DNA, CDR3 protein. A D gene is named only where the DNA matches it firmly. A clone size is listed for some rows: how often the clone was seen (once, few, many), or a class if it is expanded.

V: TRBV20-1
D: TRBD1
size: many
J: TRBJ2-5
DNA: TGCAGTGTTAGACAACAGGGGGCGGCGGAGACCCAGTACTTC
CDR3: CSVRQQGAAETQYF

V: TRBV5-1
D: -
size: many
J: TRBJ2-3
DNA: TGCGCCAGCAGCTTGGGGTTTTCAGATACGCAGTATTTT
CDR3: CASSLGFSDTQYF

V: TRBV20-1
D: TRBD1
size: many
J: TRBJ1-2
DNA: TGCAGTGTCGTGACCCGACAGGGGGCGGACTATGGCTACACCTTC
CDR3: CSVVTRQGADYGYTF

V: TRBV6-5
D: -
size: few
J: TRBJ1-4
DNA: TGTGCCAGCAGTTACATTAACAGGGCTAATGAAAAACTGTTTTTT
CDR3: CASSYINRANEKLFF

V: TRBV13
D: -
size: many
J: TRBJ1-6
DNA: TGTGCCAGCAGCTTAGGGATGGCCAGTAATTCACCCCTCCACTTT
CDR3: CASSLGMASNSPLHF

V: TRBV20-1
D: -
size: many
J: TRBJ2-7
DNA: TGCAGTGCTAGGGAGGGCATCTCCTACGAGCAGTACTTC
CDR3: CSAREGISYEQYF

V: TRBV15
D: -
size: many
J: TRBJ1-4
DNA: TGTGCCACCAATCGGGGAACAACTAATGAAAAACTGTTTTTT
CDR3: CATNRGTTNEKLFF

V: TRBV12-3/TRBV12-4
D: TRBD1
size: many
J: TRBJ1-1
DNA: TGTGCCAGCAGCTTGGGACAGGGCTACACTGAAGCTTTCTTT
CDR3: CASSLGQGYTEAFF

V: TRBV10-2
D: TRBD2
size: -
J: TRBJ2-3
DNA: TGCGCCAGCATAGGCGTAGCGGGGGCGAGCACAGATACGCAGTATTTT
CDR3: CASIGVAGASTDTQYF

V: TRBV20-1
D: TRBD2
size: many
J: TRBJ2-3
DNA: TGCAGTGCTAGACCTCGGACTAGCGGGGGAGATACGCAGTATTTT
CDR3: CSARPRTSGGDTQYF

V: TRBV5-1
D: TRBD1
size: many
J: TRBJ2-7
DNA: TGCGCCAGCAGCAGGGACAGGGGTGGTCGGTTGGGATACGAGCAGTACTTC
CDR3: CASSRDRGGRLGYEQYF

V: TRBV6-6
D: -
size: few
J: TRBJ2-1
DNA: TGTGTTGCAGGGGGGTCCTACAATGAGCAGTTCTTC
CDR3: CVAGGSYNEQFF

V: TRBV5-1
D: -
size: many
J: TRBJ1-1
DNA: TGCGCCAGCAGCCGATTGGACGGCAGGGACACTGAAGCTTTCTTT
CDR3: CASSRLDGRDTEAFF

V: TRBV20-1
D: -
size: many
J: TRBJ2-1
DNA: TGCAGTGCTTCGGGACCATTCAATGAGCAGTTCTTC
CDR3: CSASGPFNEQFF

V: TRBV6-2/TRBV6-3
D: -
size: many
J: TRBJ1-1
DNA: TGTGCCAGCAGTCCCCTTCGGGATAGGGAGGGGACGGACACTGAAGCTTTCTTT
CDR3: CASSPLRDREGTDTEAFF

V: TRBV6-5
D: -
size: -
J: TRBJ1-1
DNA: TGTGCCAGCAGTTACTCGGGCAGGGTTCTGAATGGTGAAGCTTTCTTT
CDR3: CASSYSGRVLNGEAFF

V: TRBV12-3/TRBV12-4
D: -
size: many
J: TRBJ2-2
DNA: TGTGCCAGCAGTCTAGGACAACTCACCGGGGAGCTGTTTTTT
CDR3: CASSLGQLTGELFF

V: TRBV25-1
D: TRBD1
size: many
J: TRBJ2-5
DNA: TGTGCCAGCAGTGTCTGGACAGGGCAAGAGACCCAGTACTTC
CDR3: CASSVWTGQETQYF

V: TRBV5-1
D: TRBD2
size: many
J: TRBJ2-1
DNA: TGCGCCAGCAGCGCCGGGACTAGCGGGATGAGGTCCTACAATGAGCAGTTCTTC
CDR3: CASSAGTSGMRSYNEQFF

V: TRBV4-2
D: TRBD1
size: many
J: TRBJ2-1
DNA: TGTGCCAGCAGCCCGAGGGGACAGGCGGGTGAGCAGTTCTTC
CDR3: CASSPRGQAGEQFF

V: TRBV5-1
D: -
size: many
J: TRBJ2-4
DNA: TGCGCCAGCAGCTTGACGGGGGCGGTCGACAAAAACATTCAGTACTTC
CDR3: CASSLTGAVDKNIQYF

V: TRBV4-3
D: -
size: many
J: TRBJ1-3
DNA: TGCGCCAGCAGCCAAGATTTGGTCTCTAGCTCTGGAAACACCATATATTTT
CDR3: CASSQDLVSSSGNTIYF

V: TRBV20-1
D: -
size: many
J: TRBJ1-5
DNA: TGCAGTGCTAGCCGCCCAGGGTTCAATCAGCCCCAGCATTTT
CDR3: CSASRPGFNQPQHF

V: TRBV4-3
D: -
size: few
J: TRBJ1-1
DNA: TGCGCCAGCAGCCGAACAAGAGAGAACACTGAAGCTTTCTTT
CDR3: CASSRTRENTEAFF

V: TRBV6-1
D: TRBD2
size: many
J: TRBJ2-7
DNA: TGTGCCAGCATCTCAGCGGGGGGAAGCTCCTACGAGCAGTACTTC
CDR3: CASISAGGSSYEQYF

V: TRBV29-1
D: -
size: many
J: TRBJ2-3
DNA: TGCAGCGTTGAAGCGGCCCCTAGCTCCCATACGCAGTATTTT
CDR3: CSVEAAPSSHTQYF

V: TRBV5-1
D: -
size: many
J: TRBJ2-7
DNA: TGCGCCAGCAGCTTGAGGGACTTTTCCTACGAGCAGTACTTC
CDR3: CASSLRDFSYEQYF

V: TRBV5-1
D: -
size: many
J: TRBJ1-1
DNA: TGCGCCAGCAGCTTGGACCCAGAGGGTGAAGCTTTCTTT
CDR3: CASSLDPEGEAFF

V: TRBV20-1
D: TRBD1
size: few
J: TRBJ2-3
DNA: TGCAGTGCTAGAGATCGGACAGGCCCCCCGGATACGCAGTATTTT
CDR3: CSARDRTGPPDTQYF

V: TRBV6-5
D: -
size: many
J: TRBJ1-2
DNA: TGTGCCAGCAGTTACTCGACGGGGTACTATGGCTACACCTTC
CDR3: CASSYSTGYYGYTF

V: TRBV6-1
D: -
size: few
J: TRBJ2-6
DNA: TGTGCCAGCGGTAGGGACCGAAAAGGGGCCAACGTCCTGACTTTC
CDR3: CASGRDRKGANVLTF

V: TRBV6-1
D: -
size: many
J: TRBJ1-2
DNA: TGTGCCAGCACTCAAGCCTCTGTTGGCTACACCTTC
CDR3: CASTQASVGYTF

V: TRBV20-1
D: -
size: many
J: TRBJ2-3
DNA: TGCAGTGCTAGAGGAGTGGGCACAGATACGCAGTATTTT
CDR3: CSARGVGTDTQYF

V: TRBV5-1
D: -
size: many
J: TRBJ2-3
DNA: TGCGCCAGCAGCTTGCGTTCTACAGGCCTAGGGTACACAGATACGCAGTATTTT
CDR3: CASSLRSTGLGYTDTQYF

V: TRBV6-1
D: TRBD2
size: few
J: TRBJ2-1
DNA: TGTGCCAGCAGTGCTCGTAGCGGGAGCCCTGAGCAGTTCTTC
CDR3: CASSARSGSPEQFF

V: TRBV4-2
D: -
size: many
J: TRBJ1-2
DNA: TGTGCCAGCAGCCAAGAGGGTGGGCGGTTCTATGGCTACACCTTC
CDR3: CASSQEGGRFYGYTF

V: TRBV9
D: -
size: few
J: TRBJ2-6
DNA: TGTGCCAGCACTCCTTGGGCCTCTGGGGCCAACGTCCTGACTTTC
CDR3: CASTPWASGANVLTF

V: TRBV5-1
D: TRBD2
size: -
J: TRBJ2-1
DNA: TGCGCCAGCAGCTTGGAGACTAGCGGAAGCTCCTACAATGAGCAGTTCTTC
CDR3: CASSLETSGSSYNEQFF

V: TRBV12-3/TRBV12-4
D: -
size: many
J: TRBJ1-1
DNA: TGTGCCAGCAGTTTTCGCCATGAAGCTTTCTTT
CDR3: CASSFRHEAFF

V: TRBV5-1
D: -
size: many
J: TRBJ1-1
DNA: TGCGCCAGCACCCCTTGGGCAGACATGAACACTGAAGCTTTCTTT
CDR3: CASTPWADMNTEAFF